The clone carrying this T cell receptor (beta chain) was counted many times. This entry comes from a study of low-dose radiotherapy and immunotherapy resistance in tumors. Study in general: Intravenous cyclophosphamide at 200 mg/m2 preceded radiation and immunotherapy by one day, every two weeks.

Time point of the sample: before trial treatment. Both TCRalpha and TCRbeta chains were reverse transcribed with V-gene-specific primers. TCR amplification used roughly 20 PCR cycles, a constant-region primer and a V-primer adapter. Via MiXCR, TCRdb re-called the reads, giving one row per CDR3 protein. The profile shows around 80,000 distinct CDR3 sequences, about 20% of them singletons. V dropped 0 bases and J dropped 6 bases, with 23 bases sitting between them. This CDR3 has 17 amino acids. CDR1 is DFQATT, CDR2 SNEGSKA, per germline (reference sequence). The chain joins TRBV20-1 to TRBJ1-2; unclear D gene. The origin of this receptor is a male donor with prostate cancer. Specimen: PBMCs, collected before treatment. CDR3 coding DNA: TGCAGTGCTAGAGATATCGTAAGGCCACCCAGCCTCAATGGCTACACCTTC. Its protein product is CSARDIVRPPSLNGYTF.